This note documents a single TCR beta chain sequence. The antigen is not known. This sample is drawn from a study of response to subunit inactivated influenza vaccine. Findings and caveats of the study: It was the authors' suggestion that each seasonal influenza vaccination recruits few new T cells.

TCRdb re-called the RT-PCR reads with MiXCR, one entry per CDR3 protein. The repertoire holds hundreds of thousands of distinct CDR3 sequences, approximately 18% seen once, with 11% in the top ten. This CDR3 is built from 15 residues. Germline V gene sequence: CDR1 MNHEY, CDR2 SVGAGI. V trimming: 4 bases; J trimming: 5 bases; junction bases outside the gene matches: 9. The source is a man between 45 and 60 years old who received an inactivated influenza vaccine. The chain recombines TRBV6-5 with TRBJ2-7, with 9 bases lining up with TRBD1. Specimen: PBMCs from blood, collected 5 days after vaccination. The CDR3 sequence: CASSSTGTGSDEQYF. In nucleotides, the CDR3 is TGTGCCAGCAGTTCCACCGGGACAGGGAGCGACGAGCAGTACTTC.